A single sample gave rise to the 27 T cell receptor beta chains below, sequenced in a study of T-cell memory formation after mild COVID-19. TCRdb reprocessed the 5' RACE reads via MiXCR and lists one record per CDR3 protein. The sample lists approximately 410,000 distinct CDR3 sequences; 20% to 30% were seen once. The sequencing sample was made of PBMCs or a T cell subset sorted from them (not recorded which). These receptors originate from an adult woman who had mild COVID-19 (a few samples of this study predate the infection). Cell type and time point are not known.

This clonotype was counted between two and nine times. The chain employs TRBV7-9 and TRBJ2-1; D is perhaps TRBD2 (6 bases). V gave up 5 bases and J gave up 0 bases, with 11 bases separating them. The CDR3 length is 15 residues. Germline V gives CDR1 SEHNR, CDR2 FQNEAQ (reference sequence). CDR3 residues: CASSLLAHSYNEQFF. The CDR3 DNA reads as TGTGCCAGCAGCCTTCTAGCGCACTCCTACAATGAGCAGTTCTTC.

This clonotype was seen a handful of times. This chain uses TRBV4-1 with TRBJ1-1; D uncertain. Trimming left V 8 bases short and J 7 bases short, with 23 bases between. There are 15 residues in the CDR3. Per germline, CDR1 MGHRA and CDR2 YSYEKL. The CDR3 nucleotides read TGCGCCAGCCTAGACCGGGCCCTCGGACGGGGTGAAGCTTTCTTT. Encoded protein: CASLDRALGRGEAFF.

Only a few counts were recorded for this clonotype. The chain employs TRBV20-1 and TRBJ2-2, with 7 bases fitting TRBD1. There are 15 residues in the CDR3. Germline V lookup: CDR1 DFQATT, CDR2 SNEGSKA (reference sequence). J lost 7 bases, V lost 0 bases, and 8 bases had no gene match. In nucleotides, the CDR3 is TGCAGTGCTAGAGATCGCGGCAGGGGGATCGGGGAGCTGTTTTTT. Translation gives CSARDRGRGIGELFF.

The rearrangement links TRBV3-1 to TRBJ1-1; D possibly corresponds to TRBD1 (6 bases). CDR1 is LGHDT, CDR2 YNNKEL, per germline (reference sequence). V was cut by 3 bases and J by 1 base, with 9 bases left in between. The CDR3 covers 14 residues. CDR3 amino acids: CASSHQQGNTEAFF. As DNA, the CDR3 is TGTGCCAGCAGCCACCAACAGGGGAACACTGAAGCTTTCTTT.

Only a few counts were recorded for this clonotype. The V call is TRBV7-3, the J call TRBJ2-5; 7 bases map to TRBD2. V lost 5 bases, J lost 12 bases, and 9 bases stayed unmatched. Germline CDR1 reads SGHTA; CDR2 reads FQGTGA. The CDR3 extends over 12 amino acids. The CDR3 spells CASSLGGTAKYF. DNA of the CDR3: TGTGCCAGCAGCCTCGGGGGGACGGCGAAGTACTTC.

This sequence joins TRBV12-3 or TRBV12-4 and TRBJ1-1; D remains ambiguous. V lost 7 bases and J lost 2, with 2 bases in between. The CDR3 contains 10 residues. For the CDR3, the DNA is TGTGCCAGCACCAACACTGAAGCTTTCTTT. It is translated as CASTNTEAFF.

The CDR3 loop is CASRTGYTDTQYF. For the CDR3, the DNA is TGCGCCAGCAGGACTGGCTACACAGATACGCAGTATTTT. This rearrangement joins TRBV5-1 to TRBJ2-3; D not certain. Germline values: CDR1 SGHRS, CDR2 YFSETQ. The CDR3 consists of 13 residues. Trimming removed 5 bases from V and 2 bases from J, with 9 bases in between.

The chain joins TRBV6-4 to TRBJ2-3; a weak D match, TRBD2 (7 bases). Germline V gene data show CDR1 as MRHNA and CDR2 as SNTAGT. Deletions cut 5 bases from V and 2 bases from J, with 20 bases between. The CDR3 has 17 residues. The CDR3 sequence is CASSRFAGAEITDTQYF. CDR3 coding DNA: TGTGCCAGCAGTAGATTTGCGGGGGCCGAAATCACAGATACGCAGTATTTT.

This chain connects TRBV4-1 to TRBJ2-5; no clear D. Trimming left V 1 base short and J 5 bases short, with 17 bases between. CDR1 is MGHRA and CDR2 is YSYEKL in the germline V gene. This CDR3 region has 16 residues. The CDR3 sequence is CASSQARIGPGETQYF. CDR3 sequence (DNA): TGCGCCAGCAGCCAAGCCCGAATAGGACCTGGGGAGACCCAGTACTTC.

Only a few counts were recorded for this clonotype. CDR3 coding DNA: TGTGCCAGCAGCTTAGAGGATCAGGGCAATGGCTACACCTTC. This encodes CASSLEDQGNGYTF. The chain recombines TRBV7-6 with TRBJ1-2; the D gene is possibly TRBD1 (5 bases). The V gene lost 1 base and the J gene lost 6 bases, with 12 bases spanning the gap. The CDR3 consists of 14 residues. Germline V CDR1 and CDR2: SGHVS, FNYEAQ. The full variable domain, in which reference TRBV7-6 and TRBJ1-2 provide the parts outside the CDR3, is GAGVSQSPRYKVTKRGQDVALRCDPISGHVSLYWYRQALGQGPEFLTYFNYEAQQDKSGLPNDRFSAERPEGSISTLTIQRTEQRDSAMYRCASSLEDQGNGYTFGSGTRLTVV.

This chain connects TRBV2 to TRBJ2-3; D might be TRBD2 (5 bases). The CDR3 totals 13 residues. V gave up 4 bases and J gave up 2 bases, with 7 bases separating them. Germline V lookup: CDR1 SNHLY, CDR2 FYNNEI. CDR3 sequence reads: CASSVLDTDTQYF. The CDR3 region has the DNA TGTGCCAGCAGTGTACTAGACACAGATACGCAGTATTTT.

The CDR3 DNA reads as TGTGCCAGCATCTCAGCGCATACGCAGTATTTT. The encoded protein is CASISAHTQYF. The rearrangement joins TRBV12-3 or TRBV12-4 to TRBJ2-3; D is ambiguous. The CDR3 loop spans 11 amino acids. The V end lost 7 bases, the J end lost 7 bases, and 9 bases lay between the germline ends.

This chain joins TRBV30 and TRBJ2-5; tentatively, D is TRBD2 (5 bases). CDR1 and CDR2 (germline): GTSNPN, SVGIG (reference sequence). Trimming took 1 base from V and 4 from J, leaving 16 bases between them. The CDR3 runs to 15 residues. CDR3 sequence (DNA): TGTGCCTGGAGTGATGTAGTGGGAGCTTTAGAGACCCAGTACTTC. Protein sequence: CAWSDVVGALETQYF.

This chain links TRBV19 with TRBJ2-2, with a possible D match to TRBD1 (5 bases). The CDR3 is 16 amino acids. Per germline, CDR1 LNHDA and CDR2 SQIVND (reference sequence). V shed 1 base and J shed 2 bases, with 11 bases lying between them. The CDR3 protein is CASSIGFGHNTGELFF. Here the CDR3 DNA reads TGTGCCAGTAGTATAGGGTTCGGACACAACACCGGGGAGCTGTTTTTT.

The chain employs TRBV6-1 and TRBJ2-7; 9 bases agree with TRBD2. CDR3 length equals 19 residues. Trimming cost V 6 bases and J 1 base; bases outside gene matches: 19. Germline V gene lookup returns CDR1 MNHNS and CDR2 SASEGT. The DNA for the CDR3 is TGTGCCAGCAGCGATACGCAGAGTTGGGGACTAGCAGATTCCTACGAGCAGTACTTC. This codes for CASSDTQSWGLADSYEQYF.

In its sample, this clonotype was seen a few times. This sequence joins TRBV20-1 and TRBJ2-4; unclear D gene. This CDR3 has 17 amino acids. Trimming shortened V by 6 bases and J by 0 bases, and 21 bases separated the two germline ends. The germline CDR1 and CDR2 sequences are DFQATT and SNEGSKA (reference sequence). CDR3 loop: CSASAIGSSIAKNIQYF. CDR3 DNA: TGCAGTGCCTCGGCCATAGGAAGCTCTATAGCCAAAAACATTCAGTACTTC.

The gene calls are TRBV15 and TRBJ2-1; 8 bases line up with TRBD1. This CDR3 region has 13 residues. The J segment lost 8 bases and the V segment lost 5 bases, leaving 5 bases of the junction unmatched. Germline CDR1 is LNHNV and CDR2 is YYDKDF (reference sequence). The CDR3 DNA sequence: TGTGCCACCAGCCGGACAGGGTTCGATGAGCAGTTCTTC. This sequence encodes CATSRTGFDEQFF.

This clonotype was seen only a few times. The gene calls are TRBV4-3 and TRBJ2-5; TRBD1 aligns across 10 bases. This CDR3 has 17 amino acids. The germline V gene encodes CDR1 LGHNA and CDR2 YSLEER. V lost 0 bases to trimming and J lost 1 base; unmatched junction nucleotides: 5. The CDR3: CASSQDYGTGAQETQYF. DNA of the CDR3: TGCGCCAGCAGCCAAGATTATGGGACAGGGGCCCAAGAGACCCAGTACTTC.

Only a few counts were recorded for this clonotype. The chain links TRBV7-9 to TRBJ2-1, with 8 bases identical to TRBD2. The CDR3 has 15 residues. Germline V gives CDR1 SEHNR, CDR2 FQNEAQ (reference sequence). J gave up 7 bases and V 5 bases, and 10 bases lay outside the gene matches. CDR3 DNA sequence: TGTGCCAGCAGCCTTAGACTAGCGACTCAAAATGAGCAGTTCTTC. Translated: CASSLRLATQNEQFF.

In regard to this clonotype: Its ends do not fully match the called genes, so a read error is possible. The genes are TRBV7-9 and TRBJ2-7; weak D call: TRBD2 (6 bases). The germline V gene has CDR1 SEHNR and CDR2 FQNEAQ (reference sequence). The CDR3 sequence is 12 residues long. The CDR3 sequence is CASSQGLGLHFF. Written as DNA, the CDR3 is TGTGCCAGCAGCCAAGGACTGGGACTCCACTTTTTC.

The gene calls are TRBV29-1 and TRBJ2-3, with 9 bases matching TRBD2. Germline CDR1 and CDR2: SQVTM and ANQGSEA. V lost 8 bases, J lost 3 bases, and 12 bases stayed unmatched. CDR3 length: 15 residues. The CDR3 bases are TGCAGCTCCACGGGGCGGGAGGGAAGTACAGATACGCAGTATTTT. Translating it yields CSSTGREGSTDTQYF.

The sample holds a few counts of this clonotype. The J gene is TRBJ1-1, the V gene TRBV25-1, with D uncertain. Trimming removed 3 bases from V and 3 bases from J, with 14 bases in between. CDR1 is MGHDK, CDR2 SYGVNS, per germline. This CDR3 region has 15 residues. CDR3 loop: CASSDRAGFHTEAFF. The CDR3 bases are TGTGCCAGCAGTGACCGGGCGGGGTTCCACACTGAAGCTTTCTTT.

V and J are TRBV6-6 and TRBJ2-1, with 7 bases fitting TRBD1. CDR1 and CDR2 (germline): MNHNY, SVGAGI (reference sequence). The J segment lost 1 base and the V segment lost 2 bases, leaving 5 bases of the junction unmatched. The CDR3 is 16 amino acids. The CDR3 nucleotides are TGTGCCAGCAGTTACCGGACAGGATTATCCTACAATGAGCAGTTCTTC. It yields the protein CASSYRTGLSYNEQFF.

This clonotype was detected many times. V gene TRBV10-3 combines with J gene TRBJ2-7; TRBD2 agrees at 8 bases. This CDR3 region has 15 residues. Germline V gene data show CDR1 as ENHRY and CDR2 as SYGVKD. V shed 6 bases, J shed 4 bases, and the junction held 11 bases outside the gene matches. CDR3 bases: TGTGCCATCAGCGGGGGAAGCGGGAGCCAGTACGAGCAGTACTTC. As protein: CAISGGSGSQYEQYF.

Only one count was recorded for this clonotype. This chain uses TRBV20-1 with TRBJ1-1; D not resolved. V was cut by 6 bases and J by 10 bases, with 15 bases left in between. The germline V gene has CDR1 DFQATT and CDR2 SNEGSKA (reference sequence). The CDR3 runs 11 residues. The CDR3 nucleotides are TGCAGTGCAGGGCAGGACTTAGGAGCTTTCTTT. It translates to CSAGQDLGAFF.

At least ten counts were recorded for this clonotype. The CDR3 loop reads CASSLSGSTDTQYF. The CDR3 coding sequence is TGTGCCAGCAGTTTAAGCGGCAGCACAGATACGCAGTATTTT. The chain uses TRBV7-2 and TRBJ2-3; D is perhaps TRBD2 (5 bases). Trimming left V 6 bases short and J 0 bases short, with 10 bases between. Germline loops: CDR1 SGHTA, CDR2 FQGNSA. The length of the CDR3 is 14 residues. The entire variable domain, with the rest obtained from reference TRBV7-2 and TRBJ2-3, is as follows: GAGVSQSPSNKVTEKGKDVELRCDPISGHTALYWYRQSLGQGLEFLIYFQGNSAPDKSGLPSDRFSAERTGGSVSTLTIQRTQQEDSAVYLCASSLSGSTDTQYFGPGTRLTVL.

V usage is TRBV21-1 and J usage is TRBJ2-3; the D segment call TRBD2 is taken from the table without a DNA check. TRBV21-1 corresponds to a pseudogene. The CDR3 consists of 16 residues. The CDR3 DNA follows: TGTGCCAGCAGCAAAGCGTCTAGTTCTTTCTCAGATACGCAGTATTTT. It translates to CASSKASSSFSDTQYF.